This paragraph reports one T cell receptor (beta chain). Which antigen it targets is not known. The input lacks base qualities; no much larger clone sits a single base away. The data were taken from a study of Ad26.COV2.S vaccination and SARS-CoV-2 variants (dated by TCRdb to the early 2020s). As for the study more broadly: Donors in the vaccine arm were drawn from COV1001, a phase I-IIa trial of Ad26.COV2.S in healthy adults that was multicentre, randomized, double-blind and placebo-controlled. Trial participants were randomized into five groups of five, in which low-dose or high-dose Ad26.COV2.S was given once or twice, or placebo was given on both occasions. The TCR-sequenced set comprised approximately 30 samples: some 19 Ad26.COV2.S vaccine recipients, 5 placebo recipients and 8 SARS-CoV-2 convalescent individuals. Throughout the experiments and outcome assessment, investigators stayed blinded to trial group allocation. TCRbeta repertoire sequencing served as the tool for gauging how specific and how broad the SARS-CoV-2-reactive T cell receptors were following Ad26.COV2.S vaccination. Ad26.COV2.S was administered intramuscularly at 5 x 10^10 or 1 x 10^11 viral particles, either as a single shot or as two shots given 56 days apart. Overall study results and their limits: The study lacked the statistical power to compare responses across vaccine doses or regimens. After vaccination, substantial breadth of spike-specific CD8+ and CD4+ T cell responses was reported. According to the authors, total T cell responses may have been underestimated by the TCR breadth and depth analyses. Compared with placebo recipients, Ad26.COV2.S recipients showed higher spike-specific TCR breadth (P = 0.0014). Comparable non-spike TCR breadth was observed between vaccine and placebo recipients, consistent with only spike being contained in the vaccine.

The treatment or condition label on this specimen signifies: 15 to 20 received Ad26.COV2.S at low or high dose, single or two shots; five or six received placebo; per-sample allocation not given. Repertoires of vaccine and placebo recipients were sequenced from samples collected on day 63 after the first injection. Between 29 July and 7 August 2020, Cohort 1b enrolled about 27 adults aged 18-55 years at one site in Boston, USA. Ad26.COV2.S consisted of a replication-incompetent adenovirus type 26 vector by which a prefusion-stabilized SARS-CoV-2 spike protein from the original Wuhan strain was expressed. CDR3 length: 15 amino acids, cysteine to phenylalanine. Solely the CDR3 DNA is kept, with 45 bases framed from the first base. V loses 5 bases of germline sequence and J loses 5 bases, and the interval between the two ends is 13 bases. The germline V gene (reference sequence) sets CDR1 to PRHDT and CDR2 to FYEKMQ.

The immunoSEQ Assay was the method used to sequence TCRbeta CDR3 regions. After extraction, genomic DNA underwent amplification by bias-controlled multiplex PCR, followed by high-throughput sequencing. On the study's bioinformatics: To quantify the absolute abundance of every unique TCRbeta CDR3 region, sequences were collapsed and filtered. Usable DNA was measured by amplifying reference genes present in all nucleated cells, and TCRbeta template counts were normalized to that usable DNA to estimate T cell fraction. Repertoire TCRs were annotated as SARS-CoV-2-specific when V gene, CDR3 amino acid sequence and J gene were exactly matched to a known reactive TCR set. The reference SARS-CoV-2 TCR set came from MIRA and was filtered for enrichment in COVID-19-positive ImmuneCODE repertoires, removing public or cross-reactive TCRs. Drawing on the MIRA antigens, annotated TCRs were analysed further at the level of specific ORF or position within ORF. Depth was the summed frequency of annotated unique rearrangements, while breadth was defined as annotated unique rearrangements over total unique productive rearrangements. TCR breadth was compared between groups using two-sided Wilcoxon rank-sum tests. TCRdb carries this immuneACCESS record with in-frame sequences only. Its versions omit some clonotypes, under half of them owing to an unresolved V gene in the studies checked, with the rest unexplained. V and J calls and clone size are copied from that table; D and trimming were computed from the DNA. In all, the sample holds some 480,000 clones, and 87% of those were seen once. Around 13% of the sample comes from the top ten.

Sequences were derived from peripheral blood, sampled in a trial of Ad26.COV2.S vaccine versus placebo. This sequence was found in a person between 18 and 59 years old who received the Ad26.COV2.S COVID-19 vaccine or a placebo. Recombination linked TRBV13 to TRBJ1-6; a tentative D match to TRBD1 spans 6 bases. The encoded CDR3 is CASSRSGANNSPLHF. Read as DNA, the sequence is TGTGCCAGCAGCCGCTCGGGGGCTAATAATTCACCCCTCCACTTT.